This TCR beta chain was captured in a study of identical twins. CDR3 length equals 15 residues. V was clipped by 2 bases and J by 3 bases; unmatched bases: 5. The germline CDR1 and CDR2 sequences are SGHDT and YYEEEE. Study-wide points: Modeled out-of-frame TCR alpha sharing in monozygotic twins fell below observed levels. Where out-of-frame alpha sequences were twin-shared, they showed excess low generation probability.

All donors were healthy Caucasians. A word on this clonotype: Its specificity is unknown.

Each CDR3 protein is one row after TCRdb ran MiXCR on the 5' RACE reads. The sample yields 500,000 to 600,000 distinct CDR3 sequences, approximately 22% seen once. This sample was also put to use in a study of T cells expressing NK-cell markers.

This receptor was identified in a woman younger than 30 in good health. The gene calls are TRBV5-6 and TRBJ2-3; 8 bases are shared with TRBD1. Sample: CD4+ T cells sorted from blood. This chain's CDR3 is CASSFLDRETDTQYF. Here the CDR3 DNA reads TGTGCCAGCAGCTTCCTGGACAGGGAAACAGATACGCAGTATTTT.